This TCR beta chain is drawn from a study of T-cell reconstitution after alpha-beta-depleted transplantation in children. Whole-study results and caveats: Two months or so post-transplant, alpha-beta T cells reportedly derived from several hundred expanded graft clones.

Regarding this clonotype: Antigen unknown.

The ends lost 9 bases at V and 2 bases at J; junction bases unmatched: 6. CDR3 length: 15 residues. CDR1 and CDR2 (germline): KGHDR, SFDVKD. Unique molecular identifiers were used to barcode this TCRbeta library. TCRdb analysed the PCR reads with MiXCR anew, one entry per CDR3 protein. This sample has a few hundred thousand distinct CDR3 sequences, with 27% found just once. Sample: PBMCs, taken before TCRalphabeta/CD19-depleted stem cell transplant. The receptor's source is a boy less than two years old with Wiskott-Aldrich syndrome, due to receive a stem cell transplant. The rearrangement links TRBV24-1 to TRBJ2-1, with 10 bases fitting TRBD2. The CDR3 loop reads CATSSGRAPYNEQFF. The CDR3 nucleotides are TGTGCCACCTCGAGCGGGAGGGCGCCCTACAATGAGCAGTTCTTC.